The TCR beta chain described here comes from a study of cytomegalovirus exposure and HLA in healthy donors. Study-wide points: Researchers reported in a later analysis that a missense DCLRE1C variant was tied to TCR beta V- and J-gene trimming.

Worth noting for this clone: What it binds is not known.

PCR was performed using 60 Vbeta and 13 Jbeta primers. Per the study methods: About 10 million shared chains were among about 80 million unique TCR beta chains counted in a later analysis. Measured with immunoSEQ multiplex PCR; TCRdb has only the in-frame clones, and not every one. V, J and clone size derive from that table, while D and trimming were established from the DNA sequence. The sample contains some 200,000 clones, approximately 84% of which appear only once. The sequenced sample consisted of PBMCs. This receptor was identified in a man between 50 and 59 years old in good health and CMV-seronegative.

The CDR3 bases are TGCGCCAGCAGCCAAGGAGGGGGCACGAGGACCCAGTACTTC. Its protein is CASSQGGGTRTQYF. This sequence joins TRBV4-3 and TRBJ2-5, with TRBD1 matching over 7 bases. J lost 7 bases, V lost 1 base, and 6 bases had no gene match. Germline V gives CDR1 LGHNA, CDR2 YSLEER. CDR3 length equals 14 residues.